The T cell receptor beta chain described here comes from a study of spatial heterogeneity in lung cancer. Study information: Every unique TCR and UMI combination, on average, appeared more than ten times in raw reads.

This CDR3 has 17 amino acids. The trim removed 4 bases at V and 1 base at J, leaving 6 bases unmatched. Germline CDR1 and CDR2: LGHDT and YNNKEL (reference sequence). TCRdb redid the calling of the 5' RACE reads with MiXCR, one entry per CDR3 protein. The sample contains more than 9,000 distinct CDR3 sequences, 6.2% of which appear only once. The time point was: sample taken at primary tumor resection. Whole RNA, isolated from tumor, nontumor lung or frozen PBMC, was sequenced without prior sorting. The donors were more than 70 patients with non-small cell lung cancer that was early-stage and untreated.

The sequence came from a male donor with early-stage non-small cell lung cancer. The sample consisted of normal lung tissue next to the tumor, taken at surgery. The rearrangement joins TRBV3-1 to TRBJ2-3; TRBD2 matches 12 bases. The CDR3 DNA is TGTGCCAGCAGCCCGGGACTAGCGGGTTTTCGCACAGATACGCAGTATTTT. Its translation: CASSPGLAGFRTDTQYF.